Below, 17 T cell receptor beta chains from the same sample are listed, as sequenced in a study of blood T cell repertoires in COVID-19. TCRdb's table, derived via immunoSEQ multiplex PCR, lists solely in-frame clones and lacks some. The table lists over 200,000 clones, 85% to 90% of them singletons. Sequencing was performed on PBMCs or T cells enriched from blood (not recorded which). The receptor set was obtained from a woman aged 45-65 years in a cohort exposed to, infected with or recovered from COVID-19 (not recorded which).

This chain uses TRBV24-1 with TRBJ1-2; 8 bases line up with TRBD1. The trim removed 5 bases at V and 4 bases at J, leaving 8 bases unmatched. The CDR3 loop spans 15 amino acids. Germline V gene data show CDR1 as KGHDR and CDR2 as SFDVKD. The CDR3 region has the DNA TGTGCCACCAGTGCCGGGACAGGAGAGCCCTATGGCTACACCTTC. It codes for CATSAGTGEPYGYTF.

The chain carries TRBV15 and TRBJ2-1, with a possible D match to TRBD2 (5 bases). Trimming took off 4 bases at V and 0 bases at J, with 10 bases between the two ends. This CDR3 is built from 15 residues. Germline lookup yields CDR1 LNHNV and CDR2 YYDKDF (reference sequence). The CDR3 is CATSMIASSYNEQFF. Written as DNA, the CDR3 is TGTGCCACCAGCATGATAGCGAGCTCCTACAATGAGCAGTTCTTC. The variable domain in full, with the rest retrieved from reference TRBV15 and TRBJ2-1, is DAMVIQNPRYQVTQFGKPVTLSCSQTLNHNVMYWYQQKSSQAPKLLFHYYDKDFNNEADTPDNFQSRRPNTSFCFLDIRSPGLGDTAMYLCATSMIASSYNEQFFGPGTRLTVL.

This rearrangement joins TRBV11-3 to TRBJ2-2, with a tentative D call TRBD2 (5 bases). CDR1 SGHNT and CDR2 YENEEA come from the germline V gene. The CDR3 contains 13 residues. Trimming left V 5 bases short and J 5 bases short, with 9 bases between. CDR3 sequence (DNA): TGTGCCAGCAGCAGGGAGACAACCGGGGAGCTGTTTTTT. It codes for CASSRETTGELFF.

V gene TRBV6-2 or TRBV6-3 combines with J gene TRBJ2-7; TRBD2 matches 8 bases. This CDR3 is 14 amino acids long. The ends lost 4 bases at V and 5 bases at J; junction bases unmatched: 7. CDR1 and CDR2 from the germline V gene are MNHEY and SVGEGT. The CDR3 nucleotides read TGTGCCAGCAGTTCGGGACTAGTTGTCCACGAGCAGTACTTC. Its translation is CASSSGLVVHEQYF.

This chain connects TRBV7-2 to TRBJ2-3; D unresolved. The CDR3 runs 14 residues. Germline assignment: CDR1 SGHTA and CDR2 FQGNSA. The V end was cut by 0 bases, the J end by 5 bases, with 9 bases between. The DNA of the CDR3 is TGTGCCAGCAGCTTAGCGACCGCAGGAGATACGCAGTATTTT. It translates to CASSLATAGDTQYF.

The chain uses TRBV7-2 and TRBJ1-4, with D hard to call. V was shortened by 4 bases and J by 3 bases, with 9 bases between the two germline ends. The CDR3 has 14 amino acids. Per the germline V gene, CDR1 is SGHTA and CDR2 is FQGNSA. The CDR3 coding sequence is TGTGCCAGCAGCTGGAACGGAGCTAATGAAAAACTGTTTTTT. Amino acids: CASSWNGANEKLFF. The whole variable domain, remainder taken from reference TRBV7-2 and TRBJ1-4, is GAGVSQSPSNKVTEKGKDVELRCDPISGHTALYWYRQSLGQGLEFLIYFQGNSAPDKSGLPSDRFSAERTGGSVSTLTIQRTQQEDSAVYLCASSWNGANEKLFFGSGTQLSVL.

The chain joins TRBV7-2 to TRBJ2-2, with 13 bases fitting TRBD2. V lost 4 bases and J lost 8; bases outside the gene matches: 4. Germline V CDR1 and CDR2: SGHTA, FQGNSA. The CDR3 has 15 residues. The CDR3 DNA follows: TGTGCCAGCAGCTACGGGACTAGCGGGACGGGGGAGCTGTTTTTT. Translated, it gives CASSYGTSGTGELFF. The whole variable domain, remainder taken from reference TRBV7-2 and TRBJ2-2, is GAGVSQSPSNKVTEKGKDVELRCDPISGHTALYWYRQSLGQGLEFLIYFQGNSAPDKSGLPSDRFSAERTGGSVSTLTIQRTQQEDSAVYLCASSYGTSGTGELFFGEGSRLTVL.

This chain links TRBV27 with TRBJ2-4; 9 bases line up with TRBD2. Germline-derived CDR1 and CDR2 are MNHEY and SMNVEV (reference sequence). V dropped 3 bases and J dropped 1; count of bases not matched to a gene: 7. This CDR3 has 17 residues. The CDR3 loop is CASSFGWRGGAKNIQYF. The CDR3 DNA sequence: TGTGCCAGCAGTTTTGGGTGGCGGGGGGGCGCCAAAAACATTCAGTACTTC.

This sequence joins TRBV4-3 and TRBJ1-1; D not resolved. V gave up 0 bases and J gave up 11 bases, with 13 bases separating them. This CDR3 contains 13 residues. The germline CDR1 and CDR2 sequences are LGHNA and YSLEER. This CDR3 is CASSQDFGPRAFF. The CDR3 region has the DNA TGCGCCAGCAGCCAAGATTTTGGCCCCAGGGCTTTCTTT.

V usage is TRBV6-1 and J usage is TRBJ2-7; 8 bases match TRBD1. The trim removed 4 bases at V and 2 bases at J, leaving 13 bases unmatched. The CDR3 runs to 17 residues. Germline loops: CDR1 MNHNS, CDR2 SASEGT. CDR3 in amino acids: CASSANFRTGFTYEQYF. DNA for the CDR3: TGTGCCAGCAGTGCCAACTTTCGGACAGGGTTTACCTACGAGCAGTACTTC.

Here the CDR3 DNA reads TGTGCCTGGAGTGTTAGCTGGGGAAACACCATATATTTT. Its protein is CAWSVSWGNTIYF. The gene calls are TRBV30 and TRBJ1-3; D unresolved. Germline V gene data show CDR1 as GTSNPN and CDR2 as SVGIG (reference sequence). This CDR3 is built from 13 residues. Deletions cut 0 bases from V and 4 bases from J, with 7 bases between.

The rearrangement links TRBV18 to TRBJ1-5; D remains ambiguous. V lost 4 bases, J lost 5 bases, and 9 bases lay in between. The CDR3 covers 13 residues. CDR1 KGHSH and CDR2 LQKENI come from the germline V gene. The CDR3 DNA reads TGTGCCAGCTCACTGGGAGTCGATCAGCCCCAGCATTTT. Residues: CASSLGVDQPQHF. Drawing the rest from reference TRBV18 and TRBJ1-5, the complete variable domain is NAGVMQNPRHLVRRRGQEARLRCSPMKGHSHVYWYRQLPEEGLKFMVYLQKENIIDESGMPKERFSAEFPKEGPSILRIQQVVRGDSAAYFCASSLGVDQPQHFGDGTRLSIL.

This clone has just a few counts. V and J are TRBV6-2 or TRBV6-3 and TRBJ1-1; tentatively, D is TRBD1 (6 bases). CDR3 length: 14 amino acids. CDR1 is MNHEY and CDR2 is SVGEGT in the germline V gene. Trimming pared 2 bases from V and 1 base from J, leaving 8 bases between. CDR3 sequence: CASSYQGTNTEAFF. CDR3 DNA: TGTGCCAGCAGTTACCAGGGGACGAACACTGAAGCTTTCTTT.

The CDR3 region has the DNA TGTGCCAGCAGATCGAATGCACAGCCTTGGGATACGCAGTATTTT. This gives the protein CASRSNAQPWDTQYF. The V and J genes are TRBV7-2 and TRBJ2-3; D gene unclear. Germline CDR1 and CDR2: SGHTA and FQGNSA. CDR3 length: 15 residues. The germline V and J ends were trimmed by 6 bases and 6 bases, with 19 bases remaining between them.

V and J are TRBV9 and TRBJ2-1; 9 nucleotides match TRBD2. With V trimmed by 4 bases and J by 0 bases, 17 bases remained unmatched. CDR3 length: 20 residues. Germline loops: CDR1 SGDLS, CDR2 YYNGEE. The chain's CDR3 is CASSPRLADARLLSYNEQFF. In DNA, the CDR3 is TGTGCCAGCAGCCCTCGACTAGCGGACGCCCGACTACTCTCCTACAATGAGCAGTTCTTC.

This clone was seen only a few times. DNA for the CDR3: TGTGCCAGCAGCTCCACCTACGAGCAGTACTTC. Translation: CASSSTYEQYF. The genes are TRBV7-2 and TRBJ2-7; no clear D. The CDR3 has 11 amino acids. Trimming left V 4 bases short and J 2 bases short, with 3 bases between. Per the germline V gene, CDR1 is SGHTA and CDR2 is FQGNSA.

The CDR3 loop reads CASYYRITNYGYTF. The CDR3 nucleotides read TGTGCCAGCTACTACAGGATTACGAACTATGGCTACACCTTC. V is TRBV2 and J is TRBJ1-2, with D perhaps TRBD1 (5 bases). The CDR3 has 14 residues. Germline CDR1 reads SNHLY; CDR2 reads FYNNEI. Trimming removed 8 bases at V and 2 bases at J, with 15 bases between.